One sample yielded the 20 T cell receptor beta chains listed below, sequenced in a study of lymphopenia after photon versus proton radiotherapy. Produced via immunoSEQ multiplex PCR; TCRdb's table is partial and in-frame only. The sample consists of 15,000 to 20,000 clones, 80% to 90% of them appearing once. Sequencing was performed on peripheral blood, taken from a patient treated with proton-based radiotherapy. The receptors originated from a man aged 65 to 79 with pancreatic cancer.

The chain joins TRBV9 to TRBJ2-1; TRBD2 matches at 10 bases. CDR1 and CDR2 (germline): SGDLS, YYNGEE. The CDR3 is made up of 17 amino acids. V lost 1 base and J lost 0; bases outside the gene matches: 4. CDR3 amino acids: CASSVRLAGASYNEQFF. DNA of the CDR3: TGTGCCAGCAGCGTACGCCTAGCGGGGGCCTCCTACAATGAGCAGTTCTTC.

V is TRBV14 and J is TRBJ2-3, with D perhaps being TRBD1 or TRBD2 (6 bases each). This CDR3 is 16 amino acids long. Trimming took off 0 bases at V and 6 bases at J, with 16 bases between the two ends. Germline assignment: CDR1 SGHDN and CDR2 FVKESK. CDR3 amino acids: CASSQDEGGARDTQYF. CDR3 DNA sequence: TGTGCCAGCAGCCAAGATGAGGGGGGAGCAAGGGATACGCAGTATTTT.

The chain employs TRBV7-3 and TRBJ2-1; 9 nucleotides match TRBD2. The CDR3 extends over 15 amino acids. Germline assignment: CDR1 SGHTA and CDR2 FQGTGA. After removal of 2 bases from V and 2 bases from J, the junction contained 1 base not matched to a gene. CDR3 sequence: CASSLSSGAYNEQFF. As DNA, the CDR3 is TGTGCCAGCAGCTTATCTAGCGGGGCCTACAATGAGCAGTTCTTC.

This clone showed up just once. The rearrangement uses TRBV5-1 and TRBJ2-1; 10 nucleotides match TRBD1. There are 14 residues in the CDR3. The V segment lost 5 bases and the J segment 6 bases; nucleotides outside the gene matches: 5. The germline CDR1 and CDR2 sequences are SGHRS and YFSETQ. For the CDR3, the DNA is TGCGCCAGCAGTTCGGGACAGGGGCTCAATGAGCAGTTCTTC. This encodes CASSSGQGLNEQFF.

This chain links TRBV13 with TRBJ2-4; 13 nucleotides line up with TRBD2. Trimming took 5 bases from V and 4 from J; bases not matched to a gene: 5. The germline V gene encodes CDR1 PRHDT and CDR2 FYEKMQ (reference sequence). The CDR3 consists of 16 residues. CDR3 nucleotide sequence: TGTGCCAGCAGCCCGGCGACTAGCGGGGGGAAAAACATTCAGTACTTC. Its translation is CASSPATSGGKNIQYF.

The chain links TRBV11-3 to TRBJ1-1, with D uncertain. The CDR3 sequence is 11 residues long. Trimming took 3 bases from V and 5 from J, leaving 4 bases between them. The germline CDR1 and CDR2 sequences are SGHNT and YENEEA. This chain's CDR3 is CASSFRTEAFF. The CDR3 DNA reads as TGTGCCAGCAGCTTCAGAACTGAAGCTTTCTTT.

The chain links TRBV4-1 to TRBJ2-3, with 9 positions matching TRBD1. Germline V gene sequence: CDR1 MGHRA, CDR2 YSYEKL. CDR3 length: 16 amino acids. The junction had 9 bases not matched to a gene; V was cut back by 4 bases and J by 4 bases. Here the CDR3 DNA reads TGCGCCAGCAGCCCTAATCACAGGGGGCGTTCAGATACGCAGTATTTT. This translates into CASSPNHRGRSDTQYF.

The chain couples TRBV4-2 to TRBJ1-5; D ambiguous. V was clipped by 4 bases and J by 3 bases, with 7 bases between them. The CDR3 sequence is 13 residues long. The germline CDR1 and CDR2 sequences are LGHNA and YNFKEQ. The CDR3 nucleotides are TGTGCCAGCAGCCCGGGCACCAATCAGCCCCAGCATTTT. It translates to CASSPGTNQPQHF.

This chain joins TRBV9 and TRBJ2-1; 9 nucleotides agree with TRBD2. Germline V gives CDR1 SGDLS, CDR2 YYNGEE. The CDR3 sequence is 15 residues long. V lost 0 bases to trimming and J lost 12 bases; unmatched junction nucleotides: 10. CDR3 in DNA: TGTGCCAGCAGCGTAGGGGATAGCGGGAGTGCTGGGCAGTTCTTC. It specifies CASSVGDSGSAGQFF.

This clone was observed a handful of times. CDR3 nucleotide sequence: TGTGCCAGCAGAAAAGACAGGTGGATGAACACTGAAGCTTTCTTT. Translation gives CASRKDRWMNTEAFF. The chain has TRBV27 and TRBJ1-1, with D possibly being TRBD1 (6 bases). CDR3 length: 15 amino acids. V lost 6 bases and J 0 bases, leaving 14 bases between the germline ends. In germline, CDR1 is MNHEY, CDR2 SMNVEV (reference sequence).

The chain links TRBV2 to TRBJ1-5; no definite D call. Germline loops: CDR1 SNHLY, CDR2 FYNNEI. V shed 8 bases and J shed 1 base, with 18 bases lying between them. CDR3 size: 16 residues. The CDR3 protein is CASAGVATSSNQPQHF. The DNA of the CDR3 is TGTGCCAGCGCCGGGGTTGCTACTTCCAGCAATCAGCCCCAGCATTTT.

The CDR3: CASSREGGNSPLHF. The CDR3 DNA reads as TGTGCCAGCAGCCGTGAGGGGGGGAATTCACCCCTCCACTTT. This chain joins TRBV11-2 and TRBJ1-6; tentative D call: TRBD1 (6 bases). V dropped 5 bases and J dropped 7 bases, with 12 bases sitting between them. The CDR3 totals 14 residues. Germline assignment: CDR1 SGHAT and CDR2 FQNNGV. The variable domain in full, with the rest retrieved from reference TRBV11-2 and TRBJ1-6, is EAGVAQSPRYKIIEKRQSVAFWCNPISGHATLYWYQQILGQGPKLLIQFQNNGVVDDSQLPKDRFSAERLKGVDSTLKIQPAKLEDSAVYLCASSREGGNSPLHFGNGTRLTVT.

Of note for this clone: Other DNA sequences in this specimen translate into the identical CDR3. The chain employs TRBV6-1 and TRBJ2-3; TRBD2 agrees at 7 bases. V dropped 10 bases and J dropped 6; count of bases not matched to a gene: 13. Germline V gene sequence: CDR1 MNHNS, CDR2 SASEGT. This CDR3 region has 14 residues. CDR3 sequence (DNA): TGTGCCACCGGACTCTTGGCGGGAGAGGATACGCAGTATTTT. Amino acid sequence: CATGLLAGEDTQYF.

The chain recombines TRBV9 with TRBJ2-3, with 11 bases identical to TRBD2. Trimming cost V 5 bases and J 11 bases; bases outside gene matches: 10. Germline V gives CDR1 SGDLS, CDR2 YYNGEE. CDR3 length: 14 amino acids. In nucleotides, the CDR3 is TGTGCCAGCAGTGAGCCGCTAGCGGGGGGCAAGCAGTATTTT. It codes for CASSEPLAGGKQYF.

This chain links TRBV7-9 with TRBJ2-2; no firm D call. This CDR3 has 12 residues. Germline CDR1 reads SEHNR; CDR2 reads FQNEAQ (reference sequence). V was pared by 2 bases and J by 7 bases, with 5 bases between. The chain's CDR3 is CASSLSVGELFF. Here the CDR3 DNA reads TGTGCCAGCAGCTTAAGCGTCGGGGAGCTGTTTTTT. The full variable domain, completed using reference TRBV7-9 and TRBJ2-2, is DTGVSQNPRHKITKRGQNVTFRCDPISEHNRLYWYRQTLGQGPEFLTYFQNEAQLEKSRLLSDRFSAERPKGSFSTLEIQRTEQGDSAMYLCASSLSVGELFFGEGSRLTVL.

The V call is TRBV7-3, the J call TRBJ1-2, with D maybe TRBD1 (5 bases). The V end was cut by 3 bases, the J end by 7 bases, with 12 bases between. The CDR3 totals 13 residues. Per germline, CDR1 SGHTA and CDR2 FQGTGA. This CDR3 reads CASSFFQGGGYTF. CDR3 nucleotide sequence: TGTGCCAGCAGCTTCTTCCAGGGTGGTGGCTACACCTTC. Full variable domain (outside the CDR3, taken from reference TRBV7-3 and TRBJ1-2): GAGVSQTPSNKVTEKGKYVELRCDPISGHTALYWYRQSLGQGPEFLIYFQGTGAADDSGLPNDRFFAVRPEGSVSTLKIQRTERGDSAVYLCASSFFQGGGYTFGSGTRLTVV.

This clone was picked up one time. This rearrangement joins TRBV2 to TRBJ2-5; possible D gene TRBD2, 5 bases. The germline V and J ends were trimmed by 4 bases and 1 base, with 7 bases remaining between them. This CDR3 has 13 amino acids. Germline V gene data show CDR1 as SNHLY and CDR2 as FYNNEI. For the CDR3, the DNA is TGTGCCAGCAGTGCTAGCCTCCAAGAGACCCAGTACTTC. Translation: CASSASLQETQYF.

DNA of the CDR3: TGTGCCAGCAGCTTATTAGGGTTTTACGAGCAGTACTTC. This codes for CASSLLGFYEQYF. The genes are TRBV11-2 and TRBJ2-7, with no clear D. This CDR3 is built from 13 residues. Germline V gives CDR1 SGHAT, CDR2 FQNNGV. The V gene lost 2 bases and the J gene lost 4 bases, with 9 bases spanning the gap. The full variable domain, rest sourced from reference TRBV11-2 and TRBJ2-7, is EAGVAQSPRYKIIEKRQSVAFWCNPISGHATLYWYQQILGQGPKLLIQFQNNGVVDDSQLPKDRFSAERLKGVDSTLKIQPAKLEDSAVYLCASSLLGFYEQYFGPGTRLTVT.

The rearrangement links TRBV5-1 to TRBJ1-4, with no clear D. CDR3 size: 15 residues. CDR1 is SGHRS, CDR2 YFSETQ, per germline. V lost 1 base and J lost 1, with 8 bases in between. CDR3 in amino acids: CASSLSRVTNEKLFF. CDR3 sequence (DNA): TGCGCCAGCAGCTTGTCCCGTGTAACTAATGAAAAACTGTTTTTT.

The J gene is TRBJ1-5, the V gene TRBV6-6; D unclear. Trimming removed 6 bases from V and 9 bases from J, with 12 bases in between. CDR1 is MNHNY, CDR2 SVGAGI, per germline (reference sequence). This CDR3 contains 12 residues. The CDR3 sequence: CASSNWPGPQHF. The DNA of the CDR3 is TGTGCCAGCAGCAACTGGCCAGGGCCCCAGCATTTT.